This TCR beta chain was sequenced in a study of T cell repertoires in cytomegalovirus infection. At the level of the study: The public TCR beta signatures pointed to both CMV infection and matching HLA type.

The CDR3 contains 14 residues. Germline V gives CDR1 DFQATT, CDR2 SNEGSKA (reference sequence). V lost 6 bases to trimming and J lost 2 bases, with 16 bases between them. Details on this clonotype: The target antigen is unknown.

Study findings and constraints: Summed frequency of public TCR beta families distinguished CMV carriers with the relevant HLA.

TCRdb independently ran MiXCR on the reads; one entry per CDR3 protein. The data contain about 530,000 distinct CDR3 sequences, 26% of them singletons. The V and J genes are TRBV20-1 and TRBJ1-2, with TRBD1 as a possible D gene (6 bases). The source of this sequence is a human donor in good health (CMV status not recorded). Some clones in this sample may be carry-over from other donors' samples. The specimen sequenced was PBMCs. CDR3 sequence: CSAPPRGQNYGYTF. CDR3 sequence (DNA): TGCAGTGCCCCTCCACGAGGACAGAACTATGGCTACACCTTC.